The 9 T cell receptor beta chains below were found in one sample sequenced in a study of cytomegalovirus exposure and HLA in healthy donors (dated by TCRdb to about 2017). Library creation used the immunoSEQ multiplex PCR assay. A mixture of 60 forward primers for TCR Vbeta segments and 13 reverse primers for TCR Jbeta segments was used in the multiplex PCR. TCRdb took this table from immuneACCESS and kept in-frame rearrangements with V and J called. Such tables lack part of the clones; where checked against another copy, unresolved V genes explain under half of the gap, and the rest is unexplained. The table for this sample lists around 220,000 clones; 65% to 90% of them were counted only once. In total, the top ten clones hold 1.4% of the sample. Sequences were obtained from PBMCs. The receptors come from a girl aged 5-17 years in good health and CMV-seronegative.

The rearrangement links TRBV27 to TRBJ2-5; 9 bases are shared with TRBD1. V lost 2 bases and J lost 1; bases outside the gene matches: 2. This CDR3 is 15 amino acids long. The germline V gene has CDR1 MNHEY and CDR2 SMNVEV (reference sequence). CDR3 protein: CASSLRTGVQETQYF. In DNA, the CDR3 is TGTGCCAGCAGTTTAAGGACAGGGGTCCAAGAGACCCAGTACTTC.

The chain has TRBV5-1 and TRBJ2-7, with D perhaps matching TRBD2 (6 bases). The germline V and J ends were trimmed by 3 bases and 3 bases, with 10 bases remaining between them. The length of the CDR3 is 13 residues. Germline CDR1 SGHRS, CDR2 YFSETQ. Here the CDR3 DNA reads TGCGCCAGCAGCTCGGGGGACCGCTACGAGCAGTACTTC. Residues: CASSSGDRYEQYF.

Concerning this clone: This same CDR3 is encoded by further DNA sequences in the sample. CDR3 amino acids: CAWSSGVGGYTF. In DNA form, the CDR3 reads TGTGCCTGGAGTTCAGGGGTAGGAGGCTACACCTTC. This chain links TRBV30 with TRBJ1-2, with D possibly matching TRBD1 (6 bases). The germline V gene has CDR1 GTSNPN and CDR2 SVGIG (reference sequence). This CDR3 is built from 12 residues. Trimming took off 2 bases at V and 8 bases at J, with 12 bases between the two ends.

The chain uses TRBV29-1 and TRBJ2-6, with 7 bases aligning to TRBD1. From germline, CDR1 is SQVTM and CDR2 ANQGSEA. This CDR3 region has 18 residues. Trimming removed 0 bases from V and 2 bases from J; junction bases left unmatched: 10. As DNA, the CDR3 is TGCAGCGTTGAAGATCTTAACAGGGGAGTCCCTGGGGCCAACGTCCTGACTTTC. Its translation is CSVEDLNRGVPGANVLTF.

V usage is TRBV19 and J usage is TRBJ2-7; no definite D call. CDR3 length equals 14 residues. The V and J ends lost 3 bases and 7 bases respectively, with 16 bases between them. Per the germline V gene, CDR1 is LNHDA and CDR2 is SQIVND (reference sequence). This chain's CDR3 is CASSIGPSGGEQYF. The CDR3 DNA sequence: TGTGCCAGTAGTATTGGTCCTTCAGGTGGGGAGCAGTACTTC. The full variable domain, its missing parts supplied by reference TRBV19 and TRBJ2-7, is DGGITQSPKYLFRKEGQNVTLSCEQNLNHDAMYWYRQDPGQGLRLIYYSQIVNDFQKGDIAEGYSVSREKKESFPLTVTSAQKNPTAFYLCASSIGPSGGEQYFGPGTRLTVT.

V and J are TRBV4-1 and TRBJ2-3, with D possibly TRBD1 on 6 matching bases. Germline V gene data show CDR1 as MGHRA and CDR2 as YSYEKL. The ends were cut back, 0 bases at V and 2 bases at J, with 24 bases in the middle. There are 20 residues in the CDR3. CDR3 loop: CASSQDILGGRSGYTDTQYF. Here the CDR3 DNA reads TGCGCCAGCAGCCAAGACATACTAGGGGGAAGGAGTGGTTACACAGATACGCAGTATTTT.

The chain links TRBV7-2 to TRBJ2-7, with TRBD1 matching 9 bases. There are 15 residues in the CDR3. The J segment lost 5 bases and the V segment lost 4 bases, leaving 9 bases of the junction unmatched. The germline CDR1 and CDR2 sequences are SGHTA and FQGNSA. The CDR3 loop reads CASSWRTGVRDEQYF. The CDR3 DNA reads TGTGCCAGCAGCTGGCGGACAGGGGTTAGGGACGAGCAGTACTTC.

The rearrangement links TRBV9 to TRBJ2-2; 11 nucleotides line up with TRBD2. The V gene's germline CDR1 is SGDLS and CDR2 YYNGEE. J lost 6 bases, V lost 3 bases, and 13 bases had no gene match. This CDR3 contains 18 residues. CDR3 nucleotide sequence: TGTGCCAGCAGCGCGCGAACTAGCGGGGGTTCCTCGGCCGGGGAGCTGTTTTTT. Translated: CASSARTSGGSSAGELFF.

The chain recombines TRBV6-1 with TRBJ2-3; D remains ambiguous. The CDR3 covers 15 residues. Germline lookup yields CDR1 MNHNS and CDR2 SASEGT. The V end was cut by 7 bases, the J end by 0 bases, with 14 bases between. In DNA, the CDR3 is TGTGCCAGCACCCCGGCTAGATTAAGCACAGATACGCAGTATTTT. Translated, it gives CASTPARLSTDTQYF.